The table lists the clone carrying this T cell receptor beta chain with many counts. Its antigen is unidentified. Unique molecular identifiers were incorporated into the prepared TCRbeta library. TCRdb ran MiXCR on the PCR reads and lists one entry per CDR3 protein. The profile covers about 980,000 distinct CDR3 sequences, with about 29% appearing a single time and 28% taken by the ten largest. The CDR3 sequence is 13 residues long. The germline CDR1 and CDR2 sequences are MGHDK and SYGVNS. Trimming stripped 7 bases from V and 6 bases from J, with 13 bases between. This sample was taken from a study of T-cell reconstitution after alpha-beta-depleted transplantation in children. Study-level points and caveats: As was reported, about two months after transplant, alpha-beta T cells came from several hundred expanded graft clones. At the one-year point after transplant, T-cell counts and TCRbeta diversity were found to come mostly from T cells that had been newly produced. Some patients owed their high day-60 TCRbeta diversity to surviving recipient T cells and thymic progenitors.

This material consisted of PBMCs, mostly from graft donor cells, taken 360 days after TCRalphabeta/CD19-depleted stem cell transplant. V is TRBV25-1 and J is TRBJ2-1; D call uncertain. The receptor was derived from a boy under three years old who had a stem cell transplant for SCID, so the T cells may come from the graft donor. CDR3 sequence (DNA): TGTGCCAGCAAGGGCCTCCGAGGCAATGAGCAGTTCTTC. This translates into CASKGLRGNEQFF.